This T cell receptor (beta chain) was recovered during a study of T cells in Graves' hyperthyroidism and ophthalmopathy. Study-wide results and limits: Most clonotypes expanded in thyroid above 0.001 were likewise present in blood.

This clonotype was detected ten times or more. Antigen specificity is unknown. Germline CDR1 is SEHNR and CDR2 is FQNEAQ (reference sequence). This CDR3 has 14 residues. Deletions cut 5 bases from V and 5 bases from J, with 16 bases between. TCR beta CDR3 region amplification was performed from RNA transcripts. Carried out on the TCR CDR3, a first-round RT-PCR used the HTBI primer set. TCRdb re-called the multiplex PCR reads with MiXCR, one entry per CDR3 protein. The sample has hundreds of thousands of distinct CDR3 sequences; about half are singletons. Stable Graves' hyperthyroidism meant no ophthalmopathy progression within 18 months. Clinical symptoms, serum thyroxine and TRAb, thyroid ultrasound and orbital computed tomography were used for the diagnoses.

The specimen sequenced was peripheral blood or thyroid tissue (not recorded which). This receptor was identified in a woman between 18 and 30 years old with Graves' hyperthyroidism. The chain has TRBV7-9 and TRBJ2-7; D might be TRBD2 (5 bases). CDR3 DNA: TGTGCCAGCAGCGACCGGGGTCAGGTGGACGAGCAGTACTTC. Translated: CASSDRGQVDEQYF.